These T cell receptor beta chains were read from a single sample in a study of a mutant IDH1 vaccine in newly diagnosed glioma. The assay was immunoSEQ multiplex PCR, and TCRdb's table has in-frame clones only and misses some. The data hold 30,000 to 40,000 clones, with about 78% observed a single time. The sequencing here drew on PBMCs, taken from a glioma patient treated with radiotherapy, temozolomide or both. Receptor source: a man between 40 and 49 years old with glioma. Some clones in this sample may be carry-over from other donors' samples. Both conserved end residues are part of each CDR3. The D gene is left open where the match is weak. Part of the rows lack a size; the others show once, few, many or a class for expanded clones.

TRBV4-1,TRBJ1-1,once,NA,TGCGCCAGCAGCCGAGACAGAACCACTGAAGCTTTCTTT,CASSRDRTTEAFF
TRBV10-3,TRBJ2-7,NA,TRBD1,TGTGCCATCAGTGGATGGACAGGGAAGAGCTCCTACGAGCAGTACTTC,CAISGWTGKSSYEQYF
TRBV7-9,TRBJ1-2,NA,TRBD1,TGTGCCAGCAGCCCGACAGGGCCGGGCAACTATGGCTACACCTTC,CASSPTGPGNYGYTF
TRBV5-1,TRBJ2-3,few,NA,TGCGCCAGCAGCCCCAGATCCATTCCGGATACGCAGTATTTT,CASSPRSIPDTQYF
TRBV18,TRBJ2-7,NA,TRBD1,TGTGCCAGCTCCGGGCCCCCGGACAGGGTTTCCTACGAGCAGTACTTC,CASSGPPDRVSYEQYF
TRBV25-1,TRBJ2-7,NA,NA,TGTGCCAGCAGTGAATTTCGGGACGAGCAGTACTTC,CASSEFRDEQYF
TRBV7-9,TRBJ2-7,few,NA,TGTGCCAGCAGCTTAGGGGCCAACGAGCAGTACTTC,CASSLGANEQYF
TRBV9,TRBJ1-1,NA,NA,TGTGCCAGCAGCGGCGGGACGTCGAACACTGAAGCTTTCTTT,CASSGGTSNTEAFF
TRBV5-1,TRBJ1-1,NA,NA,TGCGCCAGCAGCTTGGGCTGGACGGGTCGGGCTGAAGCTTTCTTT,CASSLGWTGRAEAFF
TRBV19,TRBJ2-5,NA,TRBD2,TGTGCCAGTAGTTCCGGACTAGCGGGGGGGCCGGGGCCCCTAAATCGAGAGACCCAGTACTTC,CASSSGLAGGPGPLNRETQYF
TRBV10-3,TRBJ2-2,once,TRBD1,TGTGCCATCAGTGAGTCTGGGACAGGGGACACCGGGGAGCTGTTTTTT,CAISESGTGDTGELFF
TRBV6-5,TRBJ2-3,NA,TRBD1,TGTGCCAGCAGTTACTCTCAGGGGGCATCTACGCAGTATTTT,CASSYSQGASTQYF
TRBV19,TRBJ2-1,once,NA,TGTGCCAGTAGTATAGATCTTGAGCAGTTCTTC,CASSIDLEQFF
TRBV10-3,TRBJ1-1,few,NA,TGTGCCATCAGTTTGGCAGGGACGCATGCTTTCTTT,CAISLAGTHAFF
TRBV6-1,TRBJ1-5,NA,TRBD1,TGTGCCAGCACAAGACAGGGCCCAAATCAGCCCCAGCATTTT,CASTRQGPNQPQHF
TRBV21-1,TRBJ1-6,NA,NA,TGTGCCAGCAGCAAAGGGACAGGTTTCCCTCTCCCAGTGTCACCCCTCCACTTT,CASSKGTGFPLPVSPLHF
TRBV5-1,TRBJ2-1,NA,NA,TGCGCCAGCAGCTTGTCGGGGTACAATGAGCAGTTCTTC,CASSLSGYNEQFF
TRBV5-1,TRBJ2-1,NA,TRBD2,TGCGCCAGCAGCCCAGGACTAGCGGGCAGGCTTGGGTACAATGAGCAGTTCTTC,CASSPGLAGRLGYNEQFF
TRBV30,TRBJ1-5,few,NA,TGTGCCTGGAGTAAGGAGGGCAATCAGCCCCAGCATTTT,CAWSKEGNQPQHF
TRBV5-1,TRBJ1-1,NA,NA,TGCGCCAGCACCCTCGATCCGGCAGGGAACACTGAAGCTTTCTTT,CASTLDPAGNTEAFF
TRBV12-5,TRBJ1-5,NA,NA,TGTGCTAGTGGTTTGCCCGAGGTAGATCAGCCCCAGCATTTT,CASGLPEVDQPQHF
TRBV5-1,TRBJ2-5,NA,NA,TGCGCCAGCAGCTTGGTCCGGGAAGGCGGGACCCAGTACTTC,CASSLVREGGTQYF
TRBV7-9,TRBJ1-6,NA,TRBD1,TGTGCCAGCAGCCCAAGGACAGGGGGGAATTCACCCCTCCACTTT,CASSPRTGGNSPLHF
TRBV6-5,TRBJ1-1,NA,NA,TGTGCCAGCAGTCCGGATTTAAGAGTCGCTGAAGCTTTCTTT,CASSPDLRVAEAFF
TRBV5-1,TRBJ2-3,NA,TRBD1,TGCGCCAGCAGCTCCGGGACAGGGGTGGGTGTGGGCACAGATACGCAGTATTTT,CASSSGTGVGVGTDTQYF
TRBV4-2,TRBJ1-6,few,NA,TGTGCCAGCAGCCAAGAAGGACTGTCACCCCTCCACTTT,CASSQEGLSPLHF
TRBV5-6,TRBJ1-2,NA,NA,TGTGCCAGCAGCTTAAGGAGAAACTATGGCTACACCTTC,CASSLRRNYGYTF
TRBV18,TRBJ2-7,NA,TRBD1,TGTGCCAGCTCATTGAACCGGGACAGGGGGCACGAGCAGTACTTC,CASSLNRDRGHEQYF
TRBV2,TRBJ1-4,few,TRBD1,TGTGCCAGCAGGAGGGACAGGACTAATGAAAAACTGTTTTTT,CASRRDRTNEKLFF
TRBV18,TRBJ1-1,NA,TRBD1,TGTGCCAGCTCGCCGGGACAGGGGAACACTGAAGCTTTCTTT,CASSPGQGNTEAFF
TRBV7-2,TRBJ1-5,NA,TRBD1,TGTGCCAGCAGCTTAGTAGGGGACAGGAATCAGCCCCAGCATTTT,CASSLVGDRNQPQHF